The clone carrying this T cell receptor beta chain was counted at least ten times. Its antigen is not identified. Germline assignment: CDR1 SGHDT and CDR2 YYEEEE. The CDR3 length is 15 residues. V lost 2 bases, J lost 8 bases, and 16 bases lay in between. This entry comes from a study of T-cell memory formation after mild COVID-19. Study-wide points: The study found balanced CD4/CD8 in clones contracting day 15 to 85 and a CD4+ lean in later expanders. The study found contracting CD4+ clones mainly in CM and EM and contracting CD8+ clones in EMRA. Memory sampled before infection contained some responding clones, suggesting cross-reactive memory joined.

The TCR alpha and TCR beta cDNA libraries, bearing sample barcodes and UMIs, were generated by 5'RACE using constant-segment primers. Each CDR3 protein gets one entry after TCRdb re-called the 5' RACE reads with MiXCR. The sample yields more than 300,000 distinct CDR3 sequences, 20% seen once. This rearrangement joins TRBV5-6 to TRBJ2-2; either TRBD1 or TRBD2 may supply D (6 bases each). The source of this sequence is a man younger than 35 who had mild COVID-19 (a few samples of this study predate the infection). Cell type and time point are not known. The sample was PBMCs or a T cell subset sorted from them (not recorded which). The CDR3 is CASSFYREVAGELFF. In nucleotides, the CDR3 is TGTGCCAGCAGCTTCTACAGGGAGGTAGCGGGGGAGCTGTTTTTT.